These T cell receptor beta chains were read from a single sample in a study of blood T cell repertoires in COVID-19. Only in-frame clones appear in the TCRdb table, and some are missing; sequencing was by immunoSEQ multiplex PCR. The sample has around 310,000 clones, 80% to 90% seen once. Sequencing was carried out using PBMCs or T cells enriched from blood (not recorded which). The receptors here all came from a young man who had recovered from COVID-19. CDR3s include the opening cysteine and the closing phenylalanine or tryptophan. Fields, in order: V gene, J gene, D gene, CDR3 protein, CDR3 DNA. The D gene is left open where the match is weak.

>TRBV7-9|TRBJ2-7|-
CASSLEQGLTVSYEQYF
TGTGCCAGCAGCTTGGAACAGGGCCTGACTGTCTCCTACGAGCAGTACTTC
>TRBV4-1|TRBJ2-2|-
CASSQTAEDTGELFF
TGCGCCAGCAGCCAAACCGCGGAGGACACCGGGGAGCTGTTTTTT
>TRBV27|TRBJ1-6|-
CASSLQGFNSPLHF
TGTGCCAGCAGTTTACAGGGTTTTAATTCACCCCTCCACTTT
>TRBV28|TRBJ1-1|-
CASSQTDFLGEAFF
TGTGCCAGCAGTCAGACAGACTTCCTTGGGGAAGCTTTCTTT
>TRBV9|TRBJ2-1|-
CASTPRTVSYNEQFF
TGTGCCAGCACCCCCCGGACTGTCTCCTACAATGAGCAGTTCTTC
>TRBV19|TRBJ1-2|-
CASSIDTSYGYTF
TGTGCCAGTAGTATAGATACGAGTTATGGCTACACCTTC
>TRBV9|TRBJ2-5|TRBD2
CASSVSSGGQETQYF
TGTGCCAGCAGCGTCTCTAGCGGGGGGCAAGAGACCCAGTACTTC
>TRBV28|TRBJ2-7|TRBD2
CASSPGGGGGTYEQYF
TGTGCCAGCAGTCCCGGCGGGGGCGGGGGGACGTACGAGCAGTACTTC
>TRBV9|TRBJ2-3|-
CASSVGGEKGTQYF
TGTGCCAGCAGCGTAGGGGGGGAGAAGGGTACGCAGTATTTT
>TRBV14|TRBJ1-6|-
CASSQGQPGVSPLHF
TGTGCCAGCAGCCAAGGTCAGCCAGGGGTCTCACCCCTCCACTTT
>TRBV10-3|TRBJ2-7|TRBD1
CAIRQTGGAGAYEQYF
TGTGCCATCAGACAGACAGGGGGCGCGGGGGCATACGAGCAGTACTTC
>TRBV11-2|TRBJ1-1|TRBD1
CASTRQGAAEAFF
TGTGCCAGCACCCGACAGGGGGCGGCTGAAGCTTTCTTT
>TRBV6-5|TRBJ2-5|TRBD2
CATSLSGGSQETQYF
TGTGCCACCTCCCTAAGCGGGGGTTCCCAAGAGACCCAGTACTTC
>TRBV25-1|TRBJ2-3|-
CASSEGAAGTDTQYF
TGTGCCAGCAGTGAAGGGGCAGCAGGCACAGATACGCAGTATTTT
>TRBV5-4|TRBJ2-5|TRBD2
CASRPGTSAQETQYF
TGTGCCAGCAGACCTGGGACTAGCGCTCAAGAGACCCAGTACTTC
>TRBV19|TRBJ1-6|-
CASSTAGAGNSPLHF
TGTGCCAGTAGTACCGCGGGGGCAGGTAATTCACCCCTCCACTTT
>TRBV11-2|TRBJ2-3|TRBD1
CASRRGWTGGTDTQYF
TGTGCCAGCAGGAGGGGGTGGACAGGGGGCACAGATACGCAGTATTTT
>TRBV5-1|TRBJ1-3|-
CASSLEGHSGNTIYF
TGCGCCAGCAGCTTGGAGGGACACTCTGGAAACACCATATATTTT